The 14 T cell receptor beta chains given below trace back to one sample, sequenced in a study of CD8+ T cells in alopecia areata. The sequencing template was cDNA reverse transcribed from extracted RNA. Using immunoSEQ multiplex PCR, the repertoire was profiled, and TCRdb retains in-frame clones only, with some absent. The sample has around 200,000 clones; roughly 64% are singletons. Treatment meaning: oral pan-JAK inhibitor, 5-10 mg twice daily. Material: CD4+ T cells sorted from blood, obtained at week 4, from a patient treated with tofacitinib. The receptor source for this set is a human donor with alopecia areata.

A few counts support this clone. The V call is TRBV7-2, the J call TRBJ2-7, with 8 bases lining up with TRBD1. The trim removed 5 bases at V and 3 bases at J, leaving 6 bases unmatched. This CDR3 spans 14 amino acids. The V gene's germline CDR1 is SGHTA and CDR2 FQGNSA. The CDR3 loop is CASSLNRGSYEQYF. The CDR3 DNA sequence: TGTGCCAGCAGCCTAAACAGGGGGAGCTACGAGCAGTACTTC.

This clone was seen only a few times. The chain employs TRBV7-6 and TRBJ1-4; D remains ambiguous. CDR3 size: 14 residues. Germline CDR1 reads SGHVS; CDR2 reads FNYEAQ. The V end lost 5 bases, the J end lost 2 bases, and 9 bases lay between the germline ends. CDR3 DNA: TGTGCCAGCAGCCTCGGCTCGACTAATGAAAAACTGTTTTTT. This codes for CASSLGSTNEKLFF.

V gene TRBV30 combines with J gene TRBJ2-3; D call uncertain. There are 13 residues in the CDR3. Trimming shortened V by 4 bases and J by 0 bases, and 8 bases separated the two germline ends. Germline V gene sequence: CDR1 GTSNPN, CDR2 SVGIG (reference sequence). The chain's CDR3 is CAWKRDSTDTQYF. For the CDR3, the DNA is TGTGCCTGGAAAAGGGATAGCACAGATACGCAGTATTTT.

This clone was seen only a few times. This CDR3 is CASSPTGVANTGELFF. CDR3 bases: TGTGCCAGCTCACCAACGGGGGTCGCGAACACCGGGGAGCTGTTTTTT. The chain carries TRBV18 and TRBJ2-2; a possible D gene is TRBD2 (6 bases). V lost 2 bases and J 0 bases, leaving 10 bases between the germline ends. Per the germline V gene, CDR1 is KGHSH and CDR2 is LQKENI. This CDR3 contains 16 residues.

The chain combines TRBV30 with TRBJ2-5, with 8 bases aligning to TRBD2. The CDR3 is 15 residues long. CDR1 and CDR2 (germline): GTSNPN, SVGIG (reference sequence). V lost 5 bases and J lost 2; bases outside the gene matches: 10. The CDR3 protein is CAWRPELAEQETQYF. CDR3 nucleotide sequence: TGTGCCTGGCGCCCAGAACTAGCGGAACAAGAGACCCAGTACTTC.

The chain has TRBV13 and TRBJ1-5, with D hard to call. Germline values: CDR1 PRHDT, CDR2 FYEKMQ (reference sequence). The length of the CDR3 is 14 residues. The V end was cut by 0 bases, the J end by 3 bases, with 6 bases between. The CDR3 reads CASSLGQVNQPQHF. The CDR3 nucleotides are TGTGCCAGCAGCTTAGGGCAGGTCAATCAGCCCCAGCATTTT.

This clone was picked up a small number of times. The chain joins TRBV6-5 to TRBJ2-7; 9 bases map to TRBD1. The length of the CDR3 is 14 residues. The V and J ends lost 6 bases and 2 bases, in that order; junction bases with no gene match: 5. Looked up from germline, CDR1 is MNHEY and CDR2 is SVGAGI. CDR3 sequence reads: CASRRQGETYEQYF. The DNA for the CDR3 is TGTGCCAGCAGGAGACAGGGGGAAACCTACGAGCAGTACTTC.

The chain is built from TRBV9 and TRBJ1-2, with D possibly TRBD1 on 5 matching bases. CDR3 size: 14 residues. The V end was cut by 0 bases, the J end by 7 bases, with 13 bases between. CDR1 is SGDLS and CDR2 is YYNGEE in the germline V gene. The CDR3, as DNA: TGTGCCAGCAGCGTAGCTCGGCAGGGAGTTGGCTACACCTTC. Its translation: CASSVARQGVGYTF.

The CDR3: CSVRTGANTEAFF. The CDR3 DNA reads as TGCAGCGTCAGGACAGGGGCGAACACTGAAGCTTTCTTT. The rearrangement links TRBV29-1 to TRBJ1-1, with 9 nucleotides matching TRBD1. The ends lost 6 bases at V and 1 base at J; junction bases unmatched: 3. The CDR3 length is 13 residues. Germline V lookup: CDR1 SQVTM, CDR2 ANQGSEA.

This clone was counted only a few times. The rearrangement uses TRBV30 and TRBJ1-2; perhaps TRBD1 as D (5 bases). The CDR3 totals 13 residues. CDR1 is GTSNPN, CDR2 SVGIG, per germline (reference sequence). With 3 bases removed from V and 6 bases from J, the gap between germline ends came to 14 bases. The CDR3 region has the DNA TGTGCCTGGAGACTTCAGCCGGGGGATGGCTACACCTTC. It encodes CAWRLQPGDGYTF.

The chain uses TRBV7-8 and TRBJ1-1, with TRBD1 matching over 7 bases. The V and J ends lost 7 bases and 1 base, in that order; junction bases with no gene match: 6. The CDR3 is made up of 14 amino acids. The germline CDR1 and CDR2 sequences are SGHVS and FQNEAQ. CDR3 in amino acids: CASTVGTANTEAFF. CDR3 DNA sequence: TGTGCCAGCACCGTCGGGACAGCGAACACTGAAGCTTTCTTT. Using reference TRBV7-8 and TRBJ1-1 for the parts outside the CDR3, the full variable domain is GAGVSQSPRYKVAKRGQDVALRCDPISGHVSLFWYQQALGQGPEFLTYFQNEAQLDKSGLPSDRFFAERPEGSVSTLKIQRTQQEDSAVYLCASTVGTANTEAFFGQGTRLTVV.

The gene calls are TRBV7-9 and TRBJ1-4; D is perhaps TRBD1 (5 bases). The CDR3 contains 15 residues. Germline V gene data show CDR1 as SEHNR and CDR2 as FQNEAQ (reference sequence). V shed 5 bases and J shed 7 bases, with 17 bases lying between them. CDR3 nucleotides: TGTGCCAGCAGCCCCCGAGGACATTCCGGTGAAAAACTGTTTTTT. It encodes CASSPRGHSGEKLFF.

This clone occurred a few times. This same CDR3 is encoded by further DNA sequences in the sample. This chain connects TRBV29-1 to TRBJ2-1; 10 bases align to TRBD1. The junction had 0 bases not matched to a gene; V was cut back by 4 bases and J by 3 bases. The CDR3 sequence is 13 residues long. The germline V gene has CDR1 SQVTM and CDR2 ANQGSEA. The CDR3 is CSVGTGGYNEQFF. The CDR3 coding sequence is TGCAGCGTTGGGACAGGGGGCTACAATGAGCAGTTCTTC.

The gene calls are TRBV29-1 and TRBJ2-5; 11 bases match TRBD1. Germline loops: CDR1 SQVTM, CDR2 ANQGSEA. This CDR3 region has 14 residues. The V gene end was trimmed by 5 bases and the J gene end by 3 bases; junction bases not matched to a gene: 5. The CDR3 bases are TGCAGCGTTTATGGGACAGGGGGAAAAGAGACCCAGTACTTC. This sequence encodes CSVYGTGGKETQYF. Full variable domain (rest looked up from reference TRBV29-1 and TRBJ2-5): SAVISQKPSRDICQRGTSLTIQCQVDSQVTMMFWYRQQPGQSLTLIATANQGSEATYESGFVIDKFPISRPNLTFSTLTVSNMSPEDSSIYLCSVYGTGGKETQYFGPGTRLLVL.